These 22 T cell receptor beta chains originate from one sample sequenced in a study of beta chain features in type 1 diabetes. Isolated RNA was reverse transcribed in full, so expressed TCRB transcripts were sequenced. The protocol was immunoSEQ multiplex PCR, while the TCRdb copy is restricted to in-frame clones and leaves out a portion. The table includes 300,000 or so clones, less than 9.5% detected once. Sample: central memory CD4+ T cells from blood. Every receptor here comes from a woman aged 18-35 years in good health.

This clone was observed a few times. The chain combines TRBV7-8 with TRBJ2-1, with D perhaps being TRBD1 or TRBD2 (6 bases each). The germline gives CDR1 SGHVS, CDR2 FQNEAQ. The V and J ends lost 1 base and 6 bases respectively, with 22 bases between them. This CDR3 has 18 residues. CDR3 DNA: TGTGCCAGCAGCTTAGTAGGTCGAACTATCCGGGGGCCCAATGAGCAGTTCTTC. Translation: CASSLVGRTIRGPNEQFF.

This clone was detected a few times. The chain couples TRBV4-1 to TRBJ2-3, with 14 bases fitting TRBD2. The CDR3 has 17 amino acids. Germline V gene lookup returns CDR1 MGHRA and CDR2 YSYEKL. V lost 3 bases, J lost 3 bases, and 5 bases stayed unmatched. In nucleotides, the CDR3 is TGCGCCAGCAGCCAGGACGGGACTAGCGGGAGTACAGATACGCAGTATTTT. Translated: CASSQDGTSGSTDTQYF.

This chain joins TRBV2 and TRBJ1-1; perhaps TRBD1 as D (6 bases). Germline CDR1 and CDR2: SNHLY and FYNNEI. This CDR3 contains 13 residues. V gave up 8 bases and J gave up 1 base, with 11 bases separating them. The CDR3 protein is CASREDRNTEAFF. CDR3 nucleotides: TGTGCCAGCCGAGAGGACAGGAACACTGAAGCTTTCTTT.

A few counts support this clone. Germline and junction disagree at one end, which may indicate a read error. J is TRBJ1-2 and V is TRBV7-2; a weak D match, TRBD1 (5 bases). The CDR3 has 18 residues. CDR1 is SGHTA, CDR2 FQGNSA, per germline. The CDR3 bases are TGCGCCAGCAGCCAGATGACAGAGCCAGCGGCTCGCCGCTATGACTACACCTTC. This gives the protein CASSQMTEPAARRYDYTF.

This clone was counted between two and nine times. The chain carries TRBV19 and TRBJ2-7, with no clear D. Trimming removed 5 bases from V and 0 bases from J, with 14 bases in between. Germline V CDR1 and CDR2: LNHDA, SQIVND (reference sequence). CDR3 length: 15 amino acids. The CDR3 nucleotides are TGTGCCAGTAGTTCCGCTGACATAAACTCCTACGAGCAGTACTTC. Translated: CASSSADINSYEQYF.

As concerns this clone: The same CDR3 is also encoded by other DNA sequences in this sample. The chain links TRBV29-1 to TRBJ2-7; no firm D call. Trimming pared 4 bases from V and 1 base from J, leaving 8 bases between. In germline, CDR1 is SQVTM, CDR2 ANQGSEA. This CDR3 comprises 12 residues. In DNA form, the CDR3 reads TGCAGCGTTGTGGCAGCTTCCTACGAGCAGTACTTC. It translates to CSVVAASYEQYF.

This clone has a count of ten or more. Different DNA sequences within this sample yield the same CDR3. This chain joins TRBV11-2 and TRBJ2-5; 10 bases match TRBD1. Trimming removed 1 base from V and 5 bases from J; junction bases left unmatched: 7. From germline, CDR1 is SGHAT and CDR2 FQNNGV. The CDR3 length is 16 residues. The DNA for the CDR3 is TGTGCCAGCAGCTTAGGTGCGACAGGGGGCCGGGAGACCCAGTACTTC. The encoded protein is CASSLGATGGRETQYF.

This clone was counted only a few times. This rearrangement joins TRBV10-3 to TRBJ1-5; 9 nucleotides align to TRBD1. The CDR3 spans 15 residues. The J segment lost 1 base and the V segment lost 4 bases, leaving 2 bases of the junction unmatched. The germline V gene has CDR1 ENHRY and CDR2 SYGVKD. The CDR3 nucleotides read TGTGCCATCAGTGTGGGACAGGGAAGCAATCAGCCCCAGCATTTT. Amino acids: CAISVGQGSNQPQHF.

This clone was found a few times. V usage is TRBV4-3 and J usage is TRBJ1-4; weak D call: TRBD1 (5 bases). CDR3 size: 16 residues. Germline CDR1 and CDR2: LGHNA and YSLEER. Trimming removed 1 base at V and 3 bases at J, with 12 bases between. CDR3 region: CASSQVLRVPNEKLFF. In DNA form, the CDR3 reads TGCGCCAGCAGCCAAGTTCTCAGGGTACCTAATGAAAAACTGTTTTTT.

The sample holds a few counts of this clone. This chain links TRBV5-6 with TRBJ2-3, with TRBD1 matching 9 bases. With V trimmed by 6 bases and J by 4 bases, 6 bases remained unmatched. Germline CDR1 and CDR2: SGHDT and YYEEEE. The CDR3 spans 14 residues. CDR3 protein: CASKYTGGPDTQYF. The CDR3 nucleotides read TGTGCCAGCAAATATACAGGGGGCCCAGATACGCAGTATTTT.

This chain uses TRBV5-6 with TRBJ2-1; TRBD1 might be the D (5 bases). V dropped 2 bases and J dropped 7 bases, with 13 bases sitting between them. CDR3 size: 14 residues. CDR1 and CDR2 from the germline V gene are SGHDT and YYEEEE. The CDR3 spells CASSLRGNGNEQFF. CDR3 bases: TGTGCCAGCAGCTTAAGGGGAAACGGTAATGAGCAGTTCTTC.

The chain has TRBV7-9 and TRBJ1-6; the D gene is possibly TRBD1 (5 bases). Germline values: CDR1 SEHNR, CDR2 FQNEAQ (reference sequence). CDR3 length: 13 residues. V was cut by 1 base and J by 10 bases, with 8 bases left in between. Here the CDR3 reads CASSLETGSPLHF. The CDR3 nucleotides read TGTGCCAGCAGCTTAGAAACAGGCTCACCCCTCCACTTT.

The J gene is TRBJ2-3, the V gene TRBV5-1; D perhaps matches TRBD1 (5 bases). Germline V gene sequence: CDR1 SGHRS, CDR2 YFSETQ. The CDR3 covers 15 residues. V was cut by 0 bases and J by 3 bases, with 11 bases left in between. CDR3: CASSLEGVRTDTQYF. DNA for the CDR3: TGCGCCAGCAGCTTGGAAGGGGTTAGAACAGATACGCAGTATTTT.

In the case of this clone: The sample holds other DNA sequences that translate to the same CDR3. This chain connects TRBV5-1 to TRBJ2-5, with 8 bases fitting TRBD1. Germline assignment: CDR1 SGHRS and CDR2 YFSETQ. Unmatched junction bases numbered 2, after V lost 2 bases and J lost 5 bases. The CDR3 extends over 13 amino acids. This chain's CDR3 is CASSLNRGETQYF. Here the CDR3 DNA reads TGCGCCAGCAGCTTAAACAGGGGGGAGACCCAGTACTTC.

The V call is TRBV6-1, the J call TRBJ1-2; 8 bases match TRBD1. The V gene's germline CDR1 is MNHNS and CDR2 SASEGT. The CDR3 spans 12 residues. Trimming removed 7 bases from V and 7 bases from J; junction bases left unmatched: 5. The CDR3 coding sequence is TGTGCCAGCATCGCAGGGGGCTCTGGCTACACCTTC. Amino acids: CASIAGGSGYTF.

The CDR3 loop is CASSQDSQGEGGYTF. The CDR3, as DNA: TGCGCCAGCAGCCAAGATTCCCAGGGGGAAGGGGGCTACACCTTC. The chain links TRBV4-3 to TRBJ1-2; 7 positions match TRBD1. Per germline, CDR1 LGHNA and CDR2 YSLEER. V lost 0 bases, J lost 8 bases, and 9 bases stayed unmatched. The CDR3 has 15 amino acids.

In this sample, this clone turned up many times. Distinct nucleotide sequences in the sample also encode this CDR3. The DNA of the CDR3 is TGTGCCAGCAGTTACTCAGGACTAGCTGACTACGAGCAGTACTTC. Protein: CASSYSGLADYEQYF. The V and J genes are TRBV6-5 and TRBJ2-7; 8 bases match TRBD2. Germline assignment: CDR1 MNHEY and CDR2 SVGAGI. The CDR3 loop spans 15 amino acids. With V trimmed by 0 bases and J by 3 bases, 4 bases remained unmatched.

DNA for the CDR3: TGCAGCGTTGATCTCGGGAACACAGATACGCAGTATTTT. Translating gives CSVDLGNTDTQYF. The chain recombines TRBV29-1 with TRBJ2-3, with D perhaps TRBD2 (5 bases). CDR1 is SQVTM, CDR2 ANQGSEA, per germline. The CDR3 has 13 residues. The V and J ends lost 3 bases and 2 bases respectively, with 9 bases between them.

This clone was seen ten or more times. The rearrangement uses TRBV7-9 and TRBJ2-5; the D gene is possibly TRBD2 (5 bases). The CDR3 sequence is 14 residues long. Trimming took 0 bases from V and 2 from J, leaving 7 bases between them. CDR1 and CDR2 (germline): SEHNR, FQNEAQ (reference sequence). The DNA for the CDR3 is TGTGCCAGCAGCTTAGCGACTAATCAAGAGACCCAGTACTTC. Protein product: CASSLATNQETQYF.

The rearrangement uses TRBV2 and TRBJ2-3, with D possibly matching TRBD1 (6 bases). The CDR3 contains 14 residues. Germline assignment: CDR1 SNHLY and CDR2 FYNNEI. The V end lost 6 bases, the J end lost 6 bases, and 16 bases lay between the germline ends. The CDR3 bases are TGTGCCAGCAGGAAGGTGGGGGCCGCGGATACGCAGTATTTT. Protein: CASRKVGAADTQYF.

The rearrangement joins TRBV6-5 to TRBJ2-7, with 8 bases matching TRBD1. With V trimmed by 2 bases and J by 3 bases, 6 bases remained unmatched. The CDR3 is 15 residues long. CDR1 is MNHEY, CDR2 SVGAGI, per germline. The CDR3 DNA reads TGTGCCAGCAGTTACGCCGGACAGGGATACTACGAGCAGTACTTC. Translated, it gives CASSYAGQGYYEQYF.

This clone was counted only a few times. The V gene is TRBV13, the J gene TRBJ2-6; D gene ambiguous. Trimming removed 6 bases from V and 0 bases from J, with 12 bases in between. The germline CDR1 and CDR2 sequences are PRHDT and FYEKMQ (reference sequence). This CDR3 region has 16 residues. CDR3 sequence: CASSLGLSSGANVLTF. As DNA, the CDR3 is TGTGCCAGCAGTCTAGGTCTAAGCTCTGGGGCCAACGTCCTGACTTTC. Based on the CDR3 plus reference TRBV13 and TRBJ2-6, the full variable domain is AAGVIQSPRHLIKEKRETATLKCYPIPRHDTVYWYQQGPGQDPQFLISFYEKMQSDKGSIPDRFSAQQFSDYHSELNMSSLELGDSALYFCASSLGLSSGANVLTFGAGSRLTVL.